This T cell receptor (beta chain) originates from a study of T cells in Graves' hyperthyroidism and ophthalmopathy. The investigators amplified TCR beta CDR3 regions from RNA transcripts. The HTBI primer set served for first-round RT-PCR of the TCR CDR3. TCRdb reanalysed the multiplex PCR reads using MiXCR and keeps one entry per CDR3 protein. The repertoire includes under 500,000 distinct CDR3 sequences, around 15% of them detected once, and around 27% sits in the top ten. Unmatched junction bases numbered 10, after V lost 1 base and J lost 11 bases. The CDR3 loop spans 14 amino acids. From germline, CDR1 is MGHRA and CDR2 YSYEKL. This clonotype was seen a handful of times. The cohort's ophthalmopathy patients, a group with duration under 3 months, had a Clinical Activity Score of at least 3 and a NOSPECS grade of at least 4. Uncontrolled infections, other autoimmune diseases, pregnancy or lactation led to exclusion of patients. Orbital computed tomography and thyroid ultrasound, together with serum TRAb and thyroxine and clinical symptoms, were used for diagnoses.

The receptor was derived from a man over 45 with Graves' ophthalmopathy. Sequencing used blood. This chain joins TRBV4-1 and TRBJ2-5, with 7 bases lining up with TRBD2. The CDR3 bases are TGCGCCAGCAGCCAAGTGGGGAGCGGGGTCACTCAGTACTTC. Translated, it gives CASSQVGSGVTQYF.